What follows describes a single T cell receptor beta chain. The data were produced by immunoSEQ multiplex PCR, yet TCRdb's version contains in-frame clones alone and is incomplete. The table shows about 63,000 clones, with about four fifths occurring only once. The sample is drawn from a study of PD-L1 blockade in urothelial cancer. Study-level background: The patients' atezolizumab therapy, 1,200 mg intravenously every 3 weeks, started at some point between 2013 and 2014. Blood analyses occurred 3 weeks (second dose) and 6 weeks post treatment start. Patients had been given 0 to 3 earlier chemotherapy regimens.

Sample time point: pretreatment peripheral blood. Locally advanced or metastatic urothelial carcinoma affected the patients. This CDR3 is built from 16 residues. V lost 2 bases to trimming and J lost 2 bases; unmatched junction nucleotides: 6. CDR1 and CDR2 (germline): SGHRS, YFSETQ. The source is a man in his 70s with urothelial cancer. This specimen consisted of PBMCs, obtained around atezolizumab (anti-PD-L1) treatment. The chain has TRBV5-1 and TRBJ2-3, with 9 bases matching TRBD2. CDR3: CASSFGASGDTDTQYF. The CDR3 nucleotides read TGCGCCAGCAGCTTCGGGGCTAGCGGGGACACAGATACGCAGTATTTT.